The next 3 T cell receptor beta chains were all read from a single sample in a study of Graves' ophthalmopathy and Graves' hyperthyroidism. The authors amplified TCR beta CDR3 regions from RNA transcripts. The first round was an RT-PCR with HTBI primers, and the second round was a multiplex PCR. One entry per CDR3 protein, called by TCRdb with MiXCR from the multiplex PCR reads. Of approximately 1.2 million distinct CDR3 sequences listed, 36% are singletons. Input material: peripheral blood or thyroid tissue (not recorded which). Source of these receptors: an adult man with Graves' hyperthyroidism.

This clonotype occurred many times. The chain couples TRBV9 to TRBJ1-2; D ambiguous. The CDR3 totals 12 residues. Trimming removed 1 base at V and 3 bases at J, with 4 bases between. CDR1 SGDLS and CDR2 YYNGEE come from the germline V gene. As DNA, the CDR3 is TGTGCCAGCAGCGTATCCGACTATGGCTACACCTTC. Its translation: CASSVSDYGYTF.

This clonotype was picked up a small number of times. CDR3 DNA: TGCGCCAGCAGCCAAGAATCCGGTTATTCACCCCTCCACTTT. It specifies CASSQESGYSPLHF. The V gene is TRBV4-3, the J gene TRBJ1-6; D is undetermined. Germline V gives CDR1 LGHNA, CDR2 YSLEER. The CDR3 has 14 residues. With 0 bases removed from V and 8 bases from J, the gap between germline ends came to 8 bases.

Many counts were recorded for this clonotype. The V call is TRBV7-2, the J call TRBJ1-1; possibly TRBD1 for D (5 bases). CDR1 and CDR2 (germline): SGHTA, FQGNSA. V was trimmed by 2 bases and J by 1 base, leaving 11 bases between them. This CDR3 region has 15 residues. CDR3 DNA: TGTGCCAGCAGCTTAAGGGGAGGAGGGAACACTGAAGCTTTCTTT. Protein sequence: CASSLRGGGNTEAFF.